This is a list of T cell receptor beta chains from one sample in a study of T-cell reconstitution after alpha-beta-depleted transplantation in children. MiXCR, applied by TCRdb to the PCR reads, yields one record per CDR3 protein. The table includes 540,000 or so distinct CDR3 sequences, under 30% detected once. The sample consisted of PBMCs, mostly from graft donor cells, taken 360 days after TCRalphabeta/CD19-depleted stem cell transplant. Receptor source: a boy younger than two who had a stem cell transplant for acute myeloid leukemia, so the T cells may come from the graft donor. Each CDR3 is given with its conserved first and last residue. A D gene is named only where the DNA matches it firmly. Some rows mark clone size as missing; the rest say once, few, many or name a class of expanded clone.

V: TRBV12-3/TRBV12-4
J: TRBJ1-1
D: NA
size: few
DNA: TGTGCCAGCAGTTTGCTTCTTAGGGGACCGAACACTGAAGCTTTCTTT
CDR3: CASSLLLRGPNTEAFF

V: TRBV20-1
J: TRBJ2-5
D: TRBD2
size: many
DNA: TGCAGTGCTAGAGATACCGACCTGGCTAGCGGGCAAGAGACCCAGTACTTC
CDR3: CSARDTDLASGQETQYF

V: TRBV13
J: TRBJ1-1
D: TRBD1
size: NA
DNA: TGTGCCAGCAGCTACAACAGGGGGCTGGTGAACACTGAAGCTTTCTTT
CDR3: CASSYNRGLVNTEAFF

V: TRBV7-2
J: TRBJ2-5
D: NA
size: many
DNA: TGTGCCAGCAGCTCTTTTAGGGGGGAGACCCAGTACTTC
CDR3: CASSSFRGETQYF

V: TRBV7-2
J: TRBJ1-2
D: NA
size: few
DNA: TGTGCCAGCAGCTCCACGGAAAAGGGCTACACCTTC
CDR3: CASSSTEKGYTF

V: TRBV12-3/TRBV12-4
J: TRBJ2-2
D: NA
size: few
DNA: TGTGCCAGCATCCGGACGGTCACCGGGGAGCTGTTTTTT
CDR3: CASIRTVTGELFF

V: TRBV4-1
J: TRBJ2-5
D: TRBD2
size: few
DNA: TGCGCCAGCAGCCAAGATCCTAGCGGGGGTAGGGAGACCCAGTACTTC
CDR3: CASSQDPSGGRETQYF

V: TRBV7-2
J: TRBJ2-2
D: NA
size: many
DNA: TGTGCCAGCAGCTTAGCGGGGGTGAACACCGGGGAGCTGTTTTTT
CDR3: CASSLAGVNTGELFF

V: TRBV15
J: TRBJ1-4
D: NA
size: many
DNA: TGTGCCACCAGCAGACCAAGAAAAGGTGCGACTAATGAAAAACTGTTTTTT
CDR3: CATSRPRKGATNEKLFF

V: TRBV20-1
J: TRBJ1-5
D: NA
size: many
DNA: TGCAGTGCAGAGGAGTTCAGCAATCAGCCCCAGCATTTT
CDR3: CSAEEFSNQPQHF

V: TRBV7-9
J: TRBJ2-1
D: NA
size: few
DNA: TGTGCCAGCAGCAGACCGGACCGGTACAATGAGCAGTTCTTC
CDR3: CASSRPDRYNEQFF

V: TRBV19
J: TRBJ2-7
D: NA
size: NA
DNA: TGTGCCAGTAGTACGGCCACAGGCATGCACTACGAGCAGTACTTC
CDR3: CASSTATGMHYEQYF

V: TRBV5-1
J: TRBJ1-2
D: TRBD1
size: many
DNA: TGTGCCAGCAGTTACGACAGGGGGTATGGCTACACCTTC
CDR3: CASSYDRGYGYTF

V: TRBV12-3/TRBV12-4
J: TRBJ2-1
D: NA
size: many
DNA: TGTGCCAGCTCCTTCGAGGGGACCGCCGTAGTGCAGTTCTTC
CDR3: CASSFEGTAVVQFF

V: TRBV7-2
J: TRBJ2-3
D: NA
size: NA
DNA: TGTGCCAGCAGCTTAGCGGGGGCGCCACGAGATACGCAGTATTTT
CDR3: CASSLAGAPRDTQYF

V: TRBV29-1
J: TRBJ1-6
D: NA
size: many
DNA: TGCAGCGTTGGGACAGCCCGGGATTCACCCCTCCACTTT
CDR3: CSVGTARDSPLHF

V: TRBV6-1
J: TRBJ2-1
D: TRBD2
size: NA
DNA: TGTGCCAGCAGTCTCTCCCGAGCGGGGGCGGGAGGTGAGCAGTTCTTC
CDR3: CASSLSRAGAGGEQFF

V: TRBV9
J: TRBJ2-7
D: NA
size: few
DNA: TGTGCCAGCAGCGTAGGGTTCGGAAACTACGAGCAGTACTTC
CDR3: CASSVGFGNYEQYF

V: TRBV4-3
J: TRBJ1-3
D: NA
size: many
DNA: TGCGCCAGCAGCCAAACAGGTAGCACCATATATTTT
CDR3: CASSQTGSTIYF

V: TRBV2
J: TRBJ1-1
D: NA
size: many
DNA: TGTGCCAGCAGAGCCAACGAAAACACTGAAGCTTTCTTT
CDR3: CASRANENTEAFF

V: TRBV24-1
J: TRBJ2-1
D: NA
size: few
DNA: TGTGCCACCAGTGTATCCCCGGGATACAATGAGCAGTTCTTC
CDR3: CATSVSPGYNEQFF

V: TRBV19
J: TRBJ2-2
D: TRBD1
size: NA
DNA: TGTGCCAGTAAACCAGGACAGGGCGTCGGCGGGGAGCTGTTTTTT
CDR3: CASKPGQGVGGELFF

V: TRBV29-1
J: TRBJ2-1
D: NA
size: many
DNA: TGCAGCACGTCACGCCTTGGTATCAATGAGCAGTTCTTC
CDR3: CSTSRLGINEQFF

V: TRBV20-1
J: TRBJ2-3
D: TRBD1
size: many
DNA: TGCAGTGCCCCCCCCGGGACAGGGTATGGTACAGATACGCAGTATTTT
CDR3: CSAPPGTGYGTDTQYF

V: TRBV12-3/TRBV12-4
J: TRBJ2-5
D: TRBD1
size: NA
DNA: TGTGCCAGCAGTTTAGGACTCATGGGACAGGGTAAAGAGACCCAGTACTTC
CDR3: CASSLGLMGQGKETQYF

V: TRBV6-2/TRBV6-3
J: TRBJ2-2
D: NA
size: NA
DNA: TGTGCCAGCACTCCCAGGTGGACCGGGGAGCTGTTTTTT
CDR3: CASTPRWTGELFF

V: TRBV10-3
J: TRBJ1-5
D: TRBD1
size: few
DNA: TGTGCCATCTGGACAGGGGGTAACAATCAGCCCCAGCATTTT
CDR3: CAIWTGGNNQPQHF

V: TRBV15
J: TRBJ2-2
D: TRBD1
size: NA
DNA: TGTGCCACCAGCAGGGCGGACAGGGCCGGGGAGCTGTTTTTT
CDR3: CATSRADRAGELFF

V: TRBV11-2
J: TRBJ1-1
D: NA
size: NA
DNA: TGTGCCAGCAGCTTAACGGTCTCGAACACTGAAGCTTTCTTT
CDR3: CASSLTVSNTEAFF

V: TRBV4-1
J: TRBJ1-4
D: NA
size: once
DNA: TGCGCCAGCAGCCAGTCCACTAACTTCAGAGCAACTAATGAAAAACTGTTTTTT
CDR3: CASSQSTNFRATNEKLFF

V: TRBV5-1
J: TRBJ2-3
D: TRBD1
size: few
DNA: TGCGCCAGCAGACTGGGACAGGGAATTAGCACAGATACGCAGTATTTT
CDR3: CASRLGQGISTDTQYF

V: TRBV7-8
J: TRBJ2-1
D: NA
size: NA
DNA: TGTGCCAGCAGCTTAAGTTTGACGGCCTACAATGAGCAGTTCTTC
CDR3: CASSLSLTAYNEQFF

V: TRBV18
J: TRBJ2-2
D: NA
size: NA
DNA: TGTGCCAGCTCATACTCCGGACTCGCGAACACCGGGGAGCTGTTTTTT
CDR3: CASSYSGLANTGELFF